This T cell receptor beta chain is from a study of blood T cell repertoires in COVID-19. Study as a whole: Samples came from the United States, Italy and Spain, spanning acute and convalescent COVID-19.

The CDR3 spans 16 residues. Trimming removed 6 bases from V and 9 bases from J; junction bases left unmatched: 18. CDR1 is MNHEY, CDR2 SMNVEV, per germline (reference sequence). Generated by immunoSEQ multiplex PCR, the TCRdb table keeps only in-frame clones and is missing some. The sample has tens of thousands of clones, about 74% seen once; the top ten hold roughly 50%. The rearrangement joins TRBV27 to TRBJ2-3; 7 bases align to TRBD2. The material sequenced was peripheral blood. This clonotype originated in a human donor in a cohort sampled during active COVID-19. CDR3 nucleotides: TGTGCCAGCAGCCCCCACGGACTAGGAGGAGGAGGAACGCAGTATTTT. This sequence encodes CASSPHGLGGGGTQYF.